Sequencing of this TCR beta chain was carried out in a study of a mutant IDH1 vaccine in newly diagnosed glioma. Study details: Radiotherapy alone preceded vaccination by 4-6 weeks; alternatively, vaccination started with temozolomide cycles. Therapy received beforehand was radiotherapy, temozolomide, or both, with most patients given both.

Libraries were prepared by immunoSEQ multiplex PCR; TCRdb keeps only in-frame clonotypes and omits some of them. The data show some 61,000 clones, roughly 84% seen once. Study findings and constraints: Pseudoprogression looked unconnected to shifts in top peripheral T cell clonotypes. The vaccine induced immune responses, and these occurred in approximately 94% of patients.

A note on this clone: The antigen remains unidentified.

Described time point: week 35, safety follow-up. Doses consisted of 300 ug of mutant IDH1 20-mer peptide each, paired with topical imiquimod. Germline loops: CDR1 SGHTA, CDR2 FQGNSA. V was clipped by 2 bases and J by 10 bases, with 14 bases between them. The CDR3 runs 14 residues. Sequencing was performed on PBMCs, taken from a glioma patient whose treatment included an IDH1 peptide vaccine. This TCR was recovered from a young man with glioma. V and J are TRBV7-2 and TRBJ2-2, with D uncertain. The CDR3 protein is CASSLTSTPLELFF. The CDR3 region has the DNA TGTGCCAGCAGCTTAACCTCCACCCCCTTGGAGCTGTTTTTT.